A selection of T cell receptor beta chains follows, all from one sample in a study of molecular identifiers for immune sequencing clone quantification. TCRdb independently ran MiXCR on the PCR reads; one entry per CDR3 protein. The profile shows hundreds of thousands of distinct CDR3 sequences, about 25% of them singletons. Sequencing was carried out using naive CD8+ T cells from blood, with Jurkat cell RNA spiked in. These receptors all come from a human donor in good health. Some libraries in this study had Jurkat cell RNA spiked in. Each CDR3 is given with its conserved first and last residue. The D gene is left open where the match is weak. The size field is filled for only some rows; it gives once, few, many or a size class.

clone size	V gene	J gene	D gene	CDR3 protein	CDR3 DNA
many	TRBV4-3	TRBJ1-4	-	CASSQFGGPNEKLFF	TGCGCCAGCAGCCAATTCGGGGGGCCCAATGAAAAACTGTTTTTT
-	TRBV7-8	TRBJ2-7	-	CASGIGGVSYEQYF	TGTGCCAGCGGAATCGGGGGCGTCTCCTACGAGCAGTACTTC
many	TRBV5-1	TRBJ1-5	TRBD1	CASSLSTGANQPQHF	TGCGCCAGCAGCTTGAGTACAGGGGCCAATCAGCCCCAGCATTTT
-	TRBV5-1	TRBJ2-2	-	CASSMGGTGELFF	TGCGCCAGCAGTATGGGAGGTACCGGGGAGCTGTTTTTT
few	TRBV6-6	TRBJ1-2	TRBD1	CASSYSPTGFEGYTF	TGTGCCAGCAGTTACTCCCCGACAGGGTTTGAAGGCTACACCTTC
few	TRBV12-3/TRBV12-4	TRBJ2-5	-	CASSSATGLETQYF	TGTGCCAGCAGCTCAGCTACAGGGCTGGAGACCCAGTACTTC
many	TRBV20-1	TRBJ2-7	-	CSARDRAEVSYEQYF	TGCAGTGCTAGAGATAGGGCGGAGGTCTCCTACGAGCAGTACTTC
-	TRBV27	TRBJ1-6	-	CLKGEPSAYNSPLHF	TGCTTGAAGGGGGAACCGAGCGCCTATAATTCACCCCTCCACTTT
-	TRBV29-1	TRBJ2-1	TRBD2	CSVEDAGVSYNEQFF	TGCAGCGTTGAAGATGCGGGGGTGTCCTACAATGAGCAGTTCTTC
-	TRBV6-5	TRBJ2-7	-	CASSIDRAGSYEQYF	TGTGCCAGCAGCATCGACAGGGCGGGATCCTACGAGCAGTACTTC
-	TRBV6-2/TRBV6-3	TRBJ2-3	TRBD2	CASSVLAGGADTQYF	TGTGCCAGCAGTGTCCTAGCGGGGGGAGCAGATACGCAGTATTTT
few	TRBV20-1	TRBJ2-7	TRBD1	CSARSTGPEQYF	TGCAGTGCTAGGTCGACAGGGCCCGAGCAGTACTTC
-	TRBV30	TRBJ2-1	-	CAWSGWREAYNEQFF	TGTGCCTGGAGCGGTTGGAGGGAAGCCTACAATGAGCAGTTCTTC
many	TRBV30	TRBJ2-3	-	CAWSVGSTDTQYF	TGTGCCTGGAGTGTTGGAAGCACAGATACGCAGTATTTT
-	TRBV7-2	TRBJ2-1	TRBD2	CASSLTSALNNEQFF	TGTGCCAGCAGCCTTACTAGCGCACTTAACAATGAGCAGTTCTTC
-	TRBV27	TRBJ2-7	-	CASSSSGDEQYF	TGTGCCAGCAGCTCCTCGGGGGACGAGCAGTACTTC
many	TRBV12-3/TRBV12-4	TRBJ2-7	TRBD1	CASSHRDRDYEQYF	TGTGCCAGCAGTCACCGGGACAGGGACTACGAGCAGTACTTC
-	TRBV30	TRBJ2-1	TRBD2	CAWSVKRESNEQFF	TGTGCCTGGAGTGTAAAGCGGGAGAGCAATGAGCAGTTCTTC
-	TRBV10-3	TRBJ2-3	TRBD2	CAISESGRADSNTQYF	TGTGCCATCAGTGAGTCTGGGAGGGCCGATAGTAATACGCAGTATTTT
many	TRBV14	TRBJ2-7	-	CASSSPRAEQYF	TGTGCCAGCAGCTCCCCCCGGGCCGAGCAGTACTTC
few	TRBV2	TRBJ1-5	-	CASSDNMGLQPQHF	TGTGCCAGCAGTGACAATATGGGACTACAGCCCCAGCATTTT
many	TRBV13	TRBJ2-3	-	CASSSDRHSRPDTQYF	TGTGCCAGCAGCTCTGACAGGCACAGTAGACCAGATACGCAGTATTTT
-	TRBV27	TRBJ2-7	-	CASSFSSGVSYEQYF	TGTGCCAGCAGTTTCTCGTCCGGGGTCTCCTACGAGCAGTACTTC